This TCR beta chain was captured by sequencing in a study of shared clonotypes between healthy human individuals. Overall study: The cohort had a couple of women and a few men, ages 18 to 49.

On this clone: The target antigen is unknown.

Produced via immunoSEQ multiplex PCR; TCRdb's table is partial and in-frame only. The sample yields about 600,000 clones, 95% to 98% seen once. Study results and limitations: In general, naive subsets displayed greater estimated richness than memory subsets did.

Naive CD8 cells lacked CD45RO and underwent positive selection for CCR7, leaving out terminally differentiated effector memory CD45RA+ cells. Sequenced sample: naive CD8+ T cells sorted from blood. This clonotype originated in a man aged 30-40 years in good health.

The CDR3 nucleotides read TGTGCCAGCAGCCAAGATCCGGGCCCTTACGAGCAGTACTTC. Translation: CASSQDPGPYEQYF. V and J are TRBV4-2 and TRBJ2-7; D uncertain. V was cut by 0 bases and J by 4 bases, with 10 bases left in between. Germline CDR1 reads LGHNA; CDR2 reads YNFKEQ. The CDR3 totals 14 residues.